A single sample gave rise to the 32 T cell receptor beta chains below, sequenced in a study of a mutant IDH1 vaccine in newly diagnosed glioma. Profiling relied on immunoSEQ multiplex PCR, and the TCRdb table lists in-frame clones only, not all of them. The profile shows 75,000 to 95,000 clones, about nine tenths of them singletons. The antigens of these receptors remain unknown. As to time point: week 47, end of study. Every single dose of the vaccine, 300 ug of mutant IDH1 20-mer peptide, came with topical imiquimod. This material consisted of PBMCs, taken from a glioma patient whose treatment included an IDH1 peptide vaccine. The receptors shown here come from a woman between 50 and 59 years old with glioma.

This rearrangement joins TRBV28 to TRBJ2-1; TRBD2 matches 11 bases. The ends lost 10 bases at V and 5 bases at J; junction bases unmatched: 16. Germline loops: CDR1 MDHEN, CDR2 SYDVKM. The CDR3 consists of 17 residues. The CDR3 here is CATSGLAATRPNNEQFF. The CDR3 DNA reads TGTGCCACCTCGGGACTAGCGGCAACCCGCCCAAACAATGAGCAGTTCTTC. The complete variable domain, with remaining parts taken from reference TRBV28 and TRBJ2-1, reads DVKVTQSSRYLVKRTGEKVFLECVQDMDHENMFWYRQDPGLGLRLIYFSYDVKMKEKGDIPEGYSVSREKKERFSLILESASTNQTSMYLCATSGLAATRPNNEQFFGPGTRLTVL.

The V gene is TRBV4-2, the J gene TRBJ2-2, with a weak D call TRBD2 (5 bases). The germline V gene has CDR1 LGHNA and CDR2 YNFKEQ. The CDR3 contains 15 residues. V was cut by 4 bases and J by 2 bases, with 11 bases left in between. This CDR3 reads CASSPSDFNTGELFF. CDR3 nucleotides: TGTGCCAGCAGCCCGTCGGACTTTAACACCGGGGAGCTGTTTTTT.

The rearrangement links TRBV5-1 to TRBJ1-1; D gene uncertain. V gave up 1 base and J gave up 1 base, with 8 bases separating them. Germline CDR1 SGHRS, CDR2 YFSETQ. The CDR3 runs to 14 residues. CDR3 in amino acids: CASSLLEANTEAFF. CDR3 sequence (DNA): TGCGCCAGCAGCTTGTTGGAAGCGAACACTGAAGCTTTCTTT.

On this clone: The junction shows a germline mismatch at one end, possibly a read error. The rearrangement joins TRBV14 to TRBJ1-5; 7 bases line up with TRBD1. The germline CDR1 and CDR2 sequences are SGHDN and FVKESK. This CDR3 has 15 residues. CDR3 coding DNA: TGTGCCAGCAGTCAAGGAGTAGGGGGCCAACAGCCCCAGCATTTT. This sequence encodes CASSQGVGGQQPQHF.

The chain combines TRBV7-3 with TRBJ2-3; D uncertain. Trimming removed 2 bases from V and 1 base from J, with 10 bases in between. Germline values: CDR1 SGHTA, CDR2 FQGTGA. The CDR3 consists of 15 residues. CDR3 residues: CASSLDLAGTDTQYF. CDR3 in DNA: TGTGCCAGCAGCTTAGATTTGGCGGGCACAGATACGCAGTATTTT.

The J gene is TRBJ2-1, the V gene TRBV2, with a weak D call TRBD1 (5 bases). Trimming stripped 6 bases from V and 8 bases from J, with 11 bases between. This CDR3 has 12 residues. Germline loops: CDR1 SNHLY, CDR2 FYNNEI. CDR3 residues: CASSQGVDEQFF. As DNA, the CDR3 is TGTGCCAGCAGCCAGGGTGTGGATGAGCAGTTCTTC.

The CDR3 DNA reads as TGTGCCAGCAGCTTCAGGGGGATCAGCTCCTACGAGCAGTACTTC. Protein product: CASSFRGISSYEQYF. The genes are TRBV13 and TRBJ2-7, with TRBD1 identical over 7 bases. The germline CDR1 and CDR2 sequences are PRHDT and FYEKMQ (reference sequence). Trimming cost V 3 bases and J 0 bases; bases outside gene matches: 5. This CDR3 contains 15 residues.

This clone was detected only once. This chain links TRBV7-9 with TRBJ2-5; 7 bases align to TRBD2. The CDR3 loop spans 12 amino acids. Looked up from germline, CDR1 is SEHNR and CDR2 is FQNEAQ (reference sequence). Unmatched junction bases numbered 7, after V lost 5 bases and J lost 10 bases. CDR3 DNA: TGTGCCAGCAGCCCGTTGTGGGGGGGCCAGTACTTC. Its protein product is CASSPLWGGQYF.

The rearrangement uses TRBV28 and TRBJ1-2, with D perhaps matching TRBD1 (6 bases). V shed 4 bases and J shed 2 bases, with 17 bases lying between them. The CDR3 covers 16 residues. Germline-derived CDR1 and CDR2 are MDHEN and SYDVKM. In nucleotides, the CDR3 is TGTGCCAGCAGTTCAAATTCAAGGACAGTCAACTATGGCTACACCTTC. This gives the protein CASSSNSRTVNYGYTF.

This CDR3 is CARPGTEIGYTF. DNA of the CDR3: TGTGCCAGACCCGGGACAGAGATTGGCTACACCTTC. This chain connects TRBV6-1 to TRBJ1-2; 7 bases align to TRBD1. The CDR3 runs 12 residues. With V trimmed by 9 bases and J by 7 bases, 8 bases remained unmatched. CDR1 is MNHNS, CDR2 SASEGT, per germline.

The V gene is TRBV25-1, the J gene TRBJ1-2; unclear D gene. V was cut by 4 bases and J by 3 bases, with 9 bases left in between. CDR3 length: 13 residues. The V gene's germline CDR1 is MGHDK and CDR2 SYGVNS. In nucleotides, the CDR3 is TGTGCCAGCAGTGTCGCAGGCTACTATGGCTACACCTTC. Translated, it gives CASSVAGYYGYTF.

The chain employs TRBV28 and TRBJ2-1; either TRBD1 or TRBD2 may fit D (6 bases each). The V and J ends lost 5 bases and 3 bases respectively, with 17 bases between them. The germline CDR1 and CDR2 sequences are MDHEN and SYDVKM. The CDR3 loop spans 16 amino acids. The CDR3 reads CASSTRGLSIYNEQFF. In DNA form, the CDR3 reads TGTGCCAGCAGTACTCGGGGGCTAAGCATCTACAATGAGCAGTTCTTC.

The chain couples TRBV6-1 to TRBJ2-7; the D gene is possibly TRBD2 (7 bases). Germline V CDR1 and CDR2: MNHNS, SASEGT. The CDR3 runs 15 residues. The V gene lost 6 bases and the J gene lost 4 bases, with 19 bases spanning the gap. The CDR3 coding sequence is TGTGCCAGCAGAATAGGGGGGGGCGCGAGGTACGAGCAGTACTTC. Translated, it gives CASRIGGGARYEQYF.

This chain uses TRBV2 with TRBJ2-5; TRBD2 is a possible D gene (6 bases). In germline, CDR1 is SNHLY, CDR2 FYNNEI. The CDR3 runs 13 residues. Trimming cost V 10 bases and J 2 bases, with 14 bases left between them. The chain's CDR3 is CATRTTRQETQYF. The CDR3, as DNA: TGTGCCACCCGGACTACCCGTCAAGAGACCCAGTACTTC.

J is TRBJ2-3 and V is TRBV6-5; 7 positions match TRBD2. J was trimmed by 2 bases and V by 7 bases; bases with no gene match: 6. This CDR3 contains 14 residues. Germline CDR1 and CDR2: MNHEY and SVGAGI. The CDR3 spells CASKDGRHTDTQYF. In DNA, the CDR3 is TGTGCCAGCAAGGACGGGAGGCACACAGATACGCAGTATTTT.

The rearrangement joins TRBV5-1 to TRBJ1-1; 8 bases agree with TRBD1. Germline loops: CDR1 SGHRS, CDR2 YFSETQ. V lost 3 bases to trimming and J lost 7 bases; unmatched junction nucleotides: 5. The CDR3 totals 13 residues. For the CDR3, the DNA is TGCGCCAGCAGCTGGCAGGGGGCCGGTGAAGCTTTCTTT. Translated, it gives CASSWQGAGEAFF.

The rearrangement joins TRBV30 to TRBJ2-3; 16 nucleotides align to TRBD2. There are 20 residues in the CDR3. The V segment lost 5 bases and the J segment 1 base; nucleotides outside the gene matches: 15. From germline, CDR1 is GTSNPN and CDR2 SVGIG (reference sequence). The CDR3 loop reads CAWGLFPGLAGGPGTDTQYF. In nucleotides, the CDR3 is TGTGCCTGGGGCCTTTTCCCGGGACTAGCGGGAGGGCCGGGCACAGATACGCAGTATTTT.

The chain uses TRBV7-8 and TRBJ2-7; 7 bases line up with TRBD1. This CDR3 is built from 15 residues. With V trimmed by 1 base and J by 3 bases, 6 bases remained unmatched. Germline V gene sequence: CDR1 SGHVS, CDR2 FQNEAQ. CDR3 residues: CASSLETGFYYEQYF. DNA of the CDR3: TGTGCCAGCAGCTTAGAGACAGGGTTTTACTACGAGCAGTACTTC.

V and J are TRBV2 and TRBJ2-7; D remains ambiguous. The CDR3 covers 13 residues. CDR1 is SNHLY and CDR2 is FYNNEI in the germline V gene. V was trimmed by 4 bases and J by 2 bases, leaving 9 bases between them. The CDR3 is CASSGERPYEQYF. The CDR3 region has the DNA TGTGCCAGCAGTGGTGAAAGACCCTACGAGCAGTACTTC.

With regard to this clone: Within the sample, other DNA sequences also encode this same CDR3. V is TRBV27 and J is TRBJ1-2; tentative D call: TRBD1 (6 bases). The ends were cut back, 4 bases at V and 8 bases at J, with 14 bases in the middle. The germline V gene encodes CDR1 MNHEY and CDR2 SMNVEV (reference sequence). The CDR3 has 13 residues. This CDR3 reads CASSWKGEGGYTF. In DNA, the CDR3 is TGTGCCAGCAGTTGGAAGGGGGAAGGAGGCTACACCTTC.

The chain is built from TRBV27 and TRBJ2-1; 7 bases align to TRBD1. V dropped 7 bases and J dropped 6; count of bases not matched to a gene: 6. The CDR3 sequence is 13 residues long. Germline CDR1 and CDR2: MNHEY and SMNVEV (reference sequence). The CDR3 DNA reads as TGTGCCAGCATTTCGACAGGGCCCAATGAGCAGTTCTTC. It yields the protein CASISTGPNEQFF.

V and J are TRBV5-1 and TRBJ2-1; TRBD2 matches at 7 bases. Germline loops: CDR1 SGHRS, CDR2 YFSETQ. This CDR3 has 17 amino acids. V lost 4 bases and J lost 8; bases outside the gene matches: 18. CDR3 loop: CASSPIRGREIFDEQFF. CDR3 nucleotides: TGCGCCAGCAGCCCCATTCGTGGGCGGGAGATTTTCGATGAGCAGTTCTTC.

The rearrangement joins TRBV28 to TRBJ2-7, with D tentatively TRBD1 or TRBD2 (6 bases each). This CDR3 is built from 15 residues. Germline V gene lookup returns CDR1 MDHEN and CDR2 SYDVKM. V was trimmed by 5 bases and J by 0 bases, leaving 14 bases between them. CDR3: CASSGGRHPSYEQYF. The CDR3 DNA follows: TGTGCCAGCAGTGGGGGGCGGCATCCCTCCTACGAGCAGTACTTC.

This clone occurred once. The chain recombines TRBV9 with TRBJ2-7; D ambiguous. Germline CDR1 reads SGDLS; CDR2 reads YYNGEE. V was trimmed by 4 bases and J by 6 bases, leaving 14 bases between them. The CDR3 is 13 amino acids. The CDR3 bases are TGTGCCAGCAGCCCCAGCGCCGGTGGCGAGCAGTACTTC. Amino acid sequence: CASSPSAGGEQYF.

The chain links TRBV19 to TRBJ1-1; D might be TRBD1 (5 bases). Trimming pared 1 base from V and 4 bases from J, leaving 13 bases between. Germline V gene data show CDR1 as LNHDA and CDR2 as SQIVND (reference sequence). There are 15 residues in the CDR3. DNA of the CDR3: TGTGCCAGTAGTATAGGAGCGGGCAGGGTCACTGAAGCTTTCTTT. It specifies CASSIGAGRVTEAFF.

The sample holds one count of this clone. The gene calls are TRBV6-5 and TRBJ2-1; no definite D call. The ends were cut back, 7 bases at V and 3 bases at J, with 13 bases in the middle. Germline lookup yields CDR1 MNHEY and CDR2 SVGAGI. CDR3 length: 14 amino acids. The CDR3 is CASKVQVSYNEQFF. CDR3 bases: TGTGCCAGCAAGGTCCAGGTCAGCTACAATGAGCAGTTCTTC.

V gene TRBV2 combines with J gene TRBJ2-3; a weak D match, TRBD2 (6 bases). Looked up from germline, CDR1 is SNHLY and CDR2 is FYNNEI. The V and J ends lost 3 bases and 3 bases respectively, with 13 bases between them. CDR3 length: 15 residues. CDR3 residues: CASSERRVRTDTQYF. The CDR3 DNA reads as TGTGCCAGCAGTGAGAGGAGGGTGCGGACAGATACGCAGTATTTT. The full variable domain, rest sourced from reference TRBV2 and TRBJ2-3, is EPEVTQTPSHQVTQMGQEVILRCVPISNHLYFYWYRQILGQKVEFLVSFYNNEISEKSEIFDDQFSVERPDGSNFTLKIRSTKLEDSAMYFCASSERRVRTDTQYFGPGTRLTVL.

CDR3 sequence (DNA): TGTGCCAGCAGTTTTCTACCCGACAGGGCCTCCTACGAGCAGTACTTC. The encoded protein is CASSFLPDRASYEQYF. This chain links TRBV28 with TRBJ2-7, with 7 bases lining up with TRBD1. The CDR3 covers 16 residues. Unmatched junction bases numbered 8, after V lost 3 bases and J lost 0 bases. Germline CDR1 and CDR2: MDHEN and SYDVKM. Together with reference TRBV28 and TRBJ2-7, the CDR3 gives the full variable domain: DVKVTQSSRYLVKRTGEKVFLECVQDMDHENMFWYRQDPGLGLRLIYFSYDVKMKEKGDIPEGYSVSREKKERFSLILESASTNQTSMYLCASSFLPDRASYEQYFGPGTRLTVT.

V and J are TRBV5-5 and TRBJ2-5, with D maybe TRBD2 (7 bases). CDR1 is SGHKS and CDR2 is YYEKEE in the germline V gene (reference sequence). This CDR3 region has 13 residues. Trimming stripped 2 bases from V and 3 bases from J, with 8 bases between. The DNA of the CDR3 is TGTGCCAGCAGCTTAGGGGGGGAAGAGACCCAGTACTTC. It codes for CASSLGGEETQYF. Together with reference TRBV5-5 and TRBJ2-5, the CDR3 gives the full variable domain: DAGVTQSPTHLIKTRGQQVTLRCSPISGHKSVSWYQQVLGQGPQFIFQYYEKEERGRGNFPDRFSARQFPNYSSELNVNALLLGDSALYLCASSLGGEETQYFGPGTRLLVL.

This CDR3 reads CASSLVGEGYTF. Here the CDR3 DNA reads TGTGCCAGCAGCTTGGTCGGAGAAGGCTACACCTTC. The chain recombines TRBV7-9 with TRBJ1-2; D remains ambiguous. Germline V gene lookup returns CDR1 SEHNR and CDR2 FQNEAQ (reference sequence). V lost 3 bases to trimming and J lost 8 bases, with 10 bases between them. The CDR3 sequence is 12 residues long.

The CDR3, as DNA: TGTGCCAGCAGCTTATCCACCGCCGGGACTAGCGGGTACGAGCAGTACTTC. It encodes CASSLSTAGTSGYEQYF. The chain couples TRBV7-9 to TRBJ2-7, with 12 bases that match TRBD2. The CDR3 has 17 residues. V was clipped by 2 bases and J by 4 bases; unmatched bases: 9. Looked up from germline, CDR1 is SEHNR and CDR2 is FQNEAQ (reference sequence).

The J gene is TRBJ1-1, the V gene TRBV19; D gene uncertain. The CDR3 runs to 11 residues. The ends were cut back, 5 bases at V and 7 bases at J, with 8 bases in the middle. Germline V gives CDR1 LNHDA, CDR2 SQIVND (reference sequence). The CDR3 coding sequence is TGTGCCAGTAGTCTTTGGGATGAAGCTTTCTTT. Translating gives CASSLWDEAFF.